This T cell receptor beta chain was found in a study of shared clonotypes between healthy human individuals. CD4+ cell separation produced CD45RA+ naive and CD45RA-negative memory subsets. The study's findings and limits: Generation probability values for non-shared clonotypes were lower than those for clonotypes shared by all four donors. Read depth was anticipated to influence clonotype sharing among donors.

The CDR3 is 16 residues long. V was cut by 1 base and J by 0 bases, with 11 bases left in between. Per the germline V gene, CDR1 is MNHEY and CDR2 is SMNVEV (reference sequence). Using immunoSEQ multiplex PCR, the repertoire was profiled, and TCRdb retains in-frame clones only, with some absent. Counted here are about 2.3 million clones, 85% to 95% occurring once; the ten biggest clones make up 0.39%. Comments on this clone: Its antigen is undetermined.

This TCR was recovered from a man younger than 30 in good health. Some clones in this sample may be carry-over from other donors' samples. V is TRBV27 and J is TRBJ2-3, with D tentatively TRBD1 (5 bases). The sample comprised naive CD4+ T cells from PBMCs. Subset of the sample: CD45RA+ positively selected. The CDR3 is CASSLWGPSSTDTQYF. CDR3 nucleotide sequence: TGTGCCAGCAGTTTATGGGGCCCTTCTAGCACAGATACGCAGTATTTT.